This TCR beta chain is drawn from a study of blood T cell repertoires in COVID-19. Overall study context: The cDNA or gDNA used as material had been derived from T cells, B-cell-depleted T cells, or PBMCs.

This clone appeared once. In the authors' methods: By means of reference gene primer amplification, nucleated cell counts were estimated. Repertoires were generated with immunoSEQ multiplex PCR, while TCRdb's copy carries only in-frame clones and drops some. From that table come the V and J calls and clone size; the DNA was used to work out D and trimming. The sample lists over 90,000 clones, approximately 90% occurring once. The V gene end was trimmed by 1 base and the J gene end by 4 bases; junction bases not matched to a gene: 2. Germline CDR1 is SGDLS and CDR2 is YYNGEE. CDR3 length: 14 residues. The rearrangement joins TRBV9 to TRBJ1-1; the match to TRBD1 covers 9 bases. The origin of this receptor is a man aged 45-60 years with acute or convalescent COVID-19. Input material: peripheral blood. CDR3 DNA sequence: TGTGCCAGCAGCGTAACAGGGGGCCCCACTGAAGCTTTCTTT. This encodes CASSVTGGPTEAFF.